This entry concerns a single T cell receptor beta chain. Its specificity is unknown. Sequencing used immunoSEQ v3.0 at survey level. Profiled with immunoSEQ multiplex PCR; TCRdb holds only in-frame clones, not every one. The table has roughly 21,000 clones, approximately 79% seen once. CDR1 and CDR2 (germline): SGHVS, FQNEAQ. Trimming cost V 0 bases and J 4 bases, with 10 bases left between them. This CDR3 comprises 14 residues. The study used samples holding 1-10 million cryopreserved PBMC before DNA extraction. The data are from a study of long-term antiretroviral therapy in people with HIV. Findings and limits, study-wide: Post-ART diversity increased but stayed below transplant donor controls.

The material was unsorted PBMCs, obtained 4.1 years after starting antiretroviral therapy. The receptor comes from a woman aged 40 to 50 with HIV. This chain uses TRBV7-8 with TRBJ2-7, with D hard to call. For the CDR3, the DNA is TGTGCCAGCAGCTTAGCGGAGTCCTCTTACGAGCAGTACTTC. Protein sequence: CASSLAESSYEQYF.